This TCR beta chain was sequenced for a study of blood T cell repertoires in COVID-19 (dated by TCRdb to the early 2020s). In terms of the full investigation: Samples covering the acute and convalescent phases of COVID-19 were provided by collaborators in the United States, Italy and Spain. The prospective study material was composed of cDNA or gDNA derived from T cells, B-cell-depleted T cells, or PBMCs. Subjects who had been exposed to COVID-19, were actively infected with it, or had recovered from it provided the deeply sampled blood TCRbeta repertoires that made up the dataset. Where available, HLA class I and class II types were taken from metadata supplied by the sample provider and were not determined by assay-based typing. Samples came from the ongoing ImmuneRACE study (first 160 participants) plus 1,254 subjects from 6 global collaborators. The repertoires were released in a freely available public database intended as a resource for research on the immune response to SARS-CoV-2. Nearly every sample came with metadata listing a de-identified subject ID, COVID-19 status, age in years and sex. Overall results and qualifications from the work: The amount of clinical and demographic metadata varied by source and participant and was provided uncurated.

TCRbeta CDR3 regions were amplified from genomic DNA using the immunoSEQ Assay, a bias-controlled multiplex PCR. From the authors' description of their analysis: The number of nucleated cells in each sample was estimated by amplification of reference gene primers within the assay. To quantify the absolute abundance of each unique TCRbeta CDR3 rearrangement, sequence reads were collapsed and filtered. For each sample, productive Simpson clonality was calculated as the square root of Simpson's diversity index over productive rearrangements. The clones in this table, taken by TCRdb from immuneACCESS, are in-frame only. Not every clone is retained; where verified, under half of the shortfall comes from an unresolved V gene, and the cause of the rest is unknown. Clone size and the V and J calls come from that table; the DNA yielded D and trimming. The sample table holds approximately 220,000 clones, of which 80% to 90% were seen once. More than 3% of the sample is taken by the ten largest.

For CDR1 and CDR2, the germline V gene (reference sequence) lists MNHEY and SMNVEV. The trim is 8 bases for V and 4 bases for J, with a gap of 12 bases between the germline ends. Taken from cysteine to phenylalanine, the CDR3 has 13 residues. Only the CDR3 DNA stays, 39 bases, in frame from base 1. Details on this clone: The specificity of this receptor is unknown. Qualities for individual bases were not recorded, and no much larger clone is one base off.

Participants in the prospective study were enrolled through a virtual design, were aged roughly 18 to 90 years, and lived in 20 to 30 United States geographic areas. In the prospective study, participants were assigned to cohorts based on the clinical history participants reported in a screening survey and a study questionnaire. Mobile phlebotomists in the prospective study collected whole blood, serum and a nasopharyngeal or oropharyngeal swab from every participant. Prospective study participants could optionally give additional blood draws and questionnaires over an approximately 2-month period. Before DNA extraction, prospective study blood samples were shipped either frozen or at room temperature.

The rearranged chain carries TRBV27 and TRBJ1-3, and perhaps TRBD1 as D gene, on 6 matching bases. The sample consisted of PBMCs or T cells enriched from blood (not recorded which). The receptor was derived from a young woman in a cohort exposed to, infected with or recovered from COVID-19 (not recorded which). The CDR3 here reads CASADRIGNTIYF. The sequenced DNA: TGTGCCAGCGCAGACAGGATAGGAAACACCATATATTTT.